One and the same sample provided the 15 T cell receptor beta chains below, sequenced in a study of CD8 T cells in Susac syndrome. The authors reverse transcribed roughly 0.5 to 1 ug RNA with random hexamers. TCRdb reprocessed the immunoSEQ multiplex PCR reads with MiXCR, giving one entry per CDR3 protein. There are 300,000 or so distinct CDR3 sequences in the sample; around 90% occur only once, and approximately 0.065% lies in the top ten. What was sequenced was CD4+ T cells from PBMCs. These receptors were obtained from a human donor with multiple sclerosis.

In DNA form, the CDR3 reads TGCAGTGCTAGCCAAGGGATTGAAGAAAAACTGTTTTTT. It encodes CSASQGIEEKLFF. This chain connects TRBV20-1 to TRBJ1-4; D remains ambiguous. The CDR3 runs to 13 residues. The germline V and J ends were trimmed by 3 bases and 8 bases, with 13 bases remaining between them. Germline V gene lookup returns CDR1 DFQATT and CDR2 SNEGSKA (reference sequence).

This chain connects TRBV3-1 to TRBJ2-3, with TRBD1 identical over 9 bases. Germline V gives CDR1 LGHDT, CDR2 YNNKEL (reference sequence). V shed 4 bases and J 5 bases; nucleotides not matched to a gene: 7. The CDR3 covers 15 residues. In nucleotides, the CDR3 is TGTGCCAGCAGCCGCCGGACAGGGGCAGTAGATACGCAGTATTTT. Translation gives CASSRRTGAVDTQYF.

The chain links TRBV20-1 to TRBJ1-1, with 11 bases identical to TRBD1. Germline CDR1 reads DFQATT; CDR2 reads SNEGSKA (reference sequence). J was trimmed by 1 base and V by 0 bases; bases with no gene match: 4. The CDR3 is 16 amino acids. The CDR3 bases are TGCAGTGCTAGAGATCCCGGGACAGGGGGGAACACTGAAGCTTTCTTT. The encoded protein is CSARDPGTGGNTEAFF.

This chain links TRBV5-1 with TRBJ2-1; 9 nucleotides agree with TRBD1. Germline CDR1 and CDR2: SGHRS and YFSETQ. This CDR3 is built from 15 residues. J was trimmed by 3 bases and V by 3 bases; bases with no gene match: 4. The CDR3 reads CASSWGDRDYNEQFF. CDR3 coding DNA: TGCGCCAGCAGCTGGGGGGACAGGGACTACAATGAGCAGTTCTTC. The variable domain in full, with the rest retrieved from reference TRBV5-1 and TRBJ2-1, is KAGVTQTPRYLIKTRGQQVTLSCSPISGHRSVSWYQQTPGQGLQFLFEYFSETQRNKGNFPGRFSGRQFSNSRSEMNVSTLELGDSALYLCASSWGDRDYNEQFFGPGTRLTVL.

The CDR3 DNA sequence: TGCAGTGCTAGAGGGGACGGGACTAGTAGCAATGAGCAGTTCTTC. Amino acid sequence: CSARGDGTSSNEQFF. The rearrangement joins TRBV20-1 to TRBJ2-1; 8 bases are a match to TRBD2. The V segment lost 1 base and the J segment 6 bases; nucleotides outside the gene matches: 8. The CDR3 covers 15 residues. Germline V gene sequence: CDR1 DFQATT, CDR2 SNEGSKA (reference sequence).

The V call is TRBV7-2, the J call TRBJ2-1; 7 bases match TRBD2. The germline gives CDR1 SGHTA, CDR2 FQGNSA. CDR3 length: 15 amino acids. The J segment lost 0 bases and the V segment lost 5 bases, leaving 4 bases of the junction unmatched. The CDR3 loop is CASSPRGTSYNEQFF. In DNA, the CDR3 is TGTGCCAGCAGCCCGCGGGGGACCTCCTACAATGAGCAGTTCTTC.

This clonotype was counted a single time. The rearrangement joins TRBV7-9 to TRBJ1-2; D is unresolved. Trimming left V 5 bases short and J 4 bases short, with 11 bases between. This CDR3 has 13 residues. In germline, CDR1 is SEHNR, CDR2 FQNEAQ (reference sequence). In DNA form, the CDR3 reads TGTGCCAGCAGCCCCGCTGCGGGCTATGGCTACACCTTC. As protein: CASSPAAGYGYTF.

There are a few counts of this clonotype. The CDR3 DNA sequence: TGCAGTGCTAGCTTGGGGTTCGATACGCAGTATTTT. As protein: CSASLGFDTQYF. V is TRBV20-1 and J is TRBJ2-3, with D unclear. V was clipped by 3 bases and J by 6 bases, with 10 bases between them. This CDR3 has 12 residues. Per germline, CDR1 DFQATT and CDR2 SNEGSKA (reference sequence).

The chain couples TRBV25-1 to TRBJ1-4, with TRBD1 as a possible D gene (5 bases). CDR1 is MGHDK and CDR2 is SYGVNS in the germline V gene. The CDR3 is 15 amino acids. The V and J ends lost 1 base and 4 bases respectively, with 10 bases between them. CDR3 sequence reads: CASSELRGHNEKLFF. The CDR3 DNA reads as TGTGCCAGCAGTGAATTAAGGGGCCATAATGAAAAACTGTTTTTT.

This clonotype was seen only once. The chain is built from TRBV9 and TRBJ2-7; possibly TRBD1 for D (5 bases). The CDR3 length is 17 residues. Trimming cost V 4 bases and J 1 base, with 21 bases left between them. Germline lookup yields CDR1 SGDLS and CDR2 YYNGEE. This chain's CDR3 is CASSPRAPRGGSYEQYF. CDR3 nucleotide sequence: TGTGCCAGCAGCCCGCGAGCCCCAAGGGGCGGTTCCTACGAGCAGTACTTC.

The chain links TRBV3-1 to TRBJ2-2; D is perhaps TRBD1 (5 bases). Trimming removed 0 bases at V and 4 bases at J, with 12 bases between. Germline-derived CDR1 and CDR2 are LGHDT and YNNKEL (reference sequence). CDR3 length: 16 amino acids. Written as DNA, the CDR3 is TGTGCCAGCAGCCAAGATTTCAGGGCGGCCACCGGGGAGCTGTTTTTT. Residues: CASSQDFRAATGELFF.

This clonotype appeared once. This chain links TRBV27 with TRBJ1-1, with D possibly TRBD1 on 5 matching bases. The germline V and J ends were trimmed by 0 bases and 8 bases, with 19 bases remaining between them. Germline values: CDR1 MNHEY, CDR2 SMNVEV (reference sequence). CDR3 size: 16 residues. The CDR3: CASSLSVGRPDSEAFF. CDR3 in DNA: TGTGCCAGCAGTTTATCGGTAGGACGGCCAGACAGCGAAGCTTTCTTT.

The chain has TRBV6-5 and TRBJ1-1; D is ambiguous. CDR3 size: 16 residues. The V and J ends lost 0 bases and 1 base respectively, with 12 bases between them. The germline V gene has CDR1 MNHEY and CDR2 SVGAGI. The CDR3 region is CASSYSAWAANTEAFF. The DNA of the CDR3 is TGTGCCAGCAGTTACTCGGCATGGGCAGCGAACACTGAAGCTTTCTTT.

The J gene is TRBJ2-7, the V gene TRBV29-1; 7 bases agree with TRBD1. Germline values: CDR1 SQVTM, CDR2 ANQGSEA. CDR3 size: 13 residues. With V trimmed by 6 bases and J by 6 bases, 11 bases remained unmatched. CDR3 nucleotide sequence: TGCAGCGTCTGCGACAGGGCTGCCGTCGAGCAGTACTTC. Encoded protein: CSVCDRAAVEQYF.

The table lists this clonotype with a count of one. This rearrangement joins TRBV30 to TRBJ1-4; no clear D gene. The CDR3 runs to 15 residues. The V gene's germline CDR1 is GTSNPN and CDR2 SVGIG (reference sequence). V was trimmed by 3 bases and J by 2 bases, leaving 13 bases between them. In DNA form, the CDR3 reads TGTGCCTGGAGGAACCGATTGGGGACTAATGAAAAACTGTTTTTT. Residues: CAWRNRLGTNEKLFF.